Listed below are T cell receptor beta chains from one sample, sequenced in a study of OX40 agonist ivuxolimab in advanced cancers. Assay: immunoSEQ multiplex PCR; the TCRdb copy retains only in-frame clones and omits some. The table includes some 44,000 clones, approximately 83% detected once. The sequenced sample was CD4+ or CD8+ T cells sorted from blood, obtained in a trial of the OX40 agonist ivuxolimab. These receptors were taken from an adult with an advanced solid tumor such as melanoma, head and neck, liver or kidney cancer. Each CDR3 is given with its conserved first and last residue. D genes are given only for firm matches. Size values are once, few and many counts, or a class for expanded clones, and some rows have none.

abundance	d_gene	v_gene	j_gene	CDR3aa	CDR3nt
once	TRBD2	TRBV30	TRBJ2-1	CAWCIAGGTYNEQFF	TGTGCCTGGTGTATAGCGGGAGGGACGTACAATGAGCAGTTCTTC
-	-	TRBV11-1	TRBJ2-2	CASSLREAGELFF	TGTGCCAGCAGCTTGAGAGAGGCCGGGGAGCTGTTTTTT
once	TRBD2	TRBV5-6	TRBJ2-5	CASSLVSSGGQETQYF	TGTGCCAGCAGCTTGGTCTCCAGCGGGGGCCAAGAGACCCAGTACTTC
-	-	TRBV9	TRBJ2-7	CASSVGGTHSYEQYF	TGTGCCAGCAGCGTAGGCGGGACCCACTCCTACGAGCAGTACTTC
-	TRBD1	TRBV7-9	TRBJ2-5	CASSKTGEETQYF	TGTGCCAGCAGTAAGACAGGGGAAGAGACCCAGTACTTC
-	TRBD1	TRBV11-2	TRBJ1-1	CASSPIDRGRFEAFF	TGTGCCAGCAGCCCCATCGACAGGGGGAGATTCGAAGCTTTCTTT
once	-	TRBV28	TRBJ1-1	CASTLEGNTEAFF	TGTGCCAGCACCCTTGAGGGGAACACTGAAGCTTTCTTT
-	-	TRBV5-1	TRBJ2-3	CASSLGTITDTQYF	TGCGCCAGCAGCCTCGGTACTATCACAGATACGCAGTATTTT
-	TRBD1	TRBV4-2	TRBJ1-2	CASSQSHTGESGYTF	TGTGCCAGCAGCCAATCCCATACAGGGGAGAGTGGCTACACCTTC
-	TRBD2	TRBV2	TRBJ2-1	CASSEPSGRALQFF	TGTGCCAGCAGTGAACCCAGCGGGAGGGCCCTGCAGTTCTTC
-	TRBD1	TRBV30	TRBJ1-1	CAWRLDRGVVTEAFF	TGTGCCTGGAGATTAGACAGGGGGGTTGTCACTGAAGCTTTCTTT
-	-	TRBV21-1	TRBJ1-5	CASSKGQGRGQPQHF	TGTGCCAGCAGCAAAGGGCAGGGTCGAGGTCAGCCCCAGCATTTT
-	-	TRBV7-7	TRBJ2-5	CASSLGGTFQETQYF	TGTGCTAGCAGCTTAGGAGGGACATTCCAAGAGACCCAGTACTTC
-	-	TRBV29-1	TRBJ1-2	CSVDRVGISGYTF	TGCAGCGTCGACAGAGTCGGAATCTCTGGCTACACCTTC
-	-	TRBV5-1	TRBJ2-7	CASSSVPSEQYF	TGCGCCAGCAGTTCTGTCCCCTCCGAGCAGTACTTC
-	TRBD1	TRBV5-1	TRBJ1-1	CASSLGVNRGSTEAFF	TGCGCCAGCAGCTTGGGAGTTAACAGGGGGAGCACTGAAGCTTTCTTT
-	-	TRBV5-4	TRBJ1-4	CASSLAEGLDEKLFF	TGTGCCAGCAGCTTGGCGGAGGGGCTGGATGAAAAACTGTTTTTT
-	TRBD2	TRBV5-1	TRBJ2-6	CASSLLAGEGGANVLTF	TGCGCCAGCAGCTTGCTAGCGGGAGAAGGTGGGGCCAACGTCCTGACTTTC
-	TRBD2	TRBV7-9	TRBJ2-5	CASRPPSGGARETQYF	TGTGCCAGCAGACCCCCTAGCGGGGGGGCCCGGGAGACCCAGTACTTC
-	-	TRBV4-3	TRBJ1-2	CASSQDGQGHYGYTF	TGCGCCAGCAGCCAAGATGGGCAGGGACACTATGGCTACACCTTC
-	-	TRBV7-9	TRBJ2-1	CASSLYTGPRDSEQFF	TGTGCCAGCAGCTTATATACGGGGCCTCGGGATAGTGAGCAGTTCTTC
-	-	TRBV5-1	TRBJ2-5	CASSLGGYQETQYF	TGCGCCAGCAGCTTGGGGGGGTACCAAGAGACCCAGTACTTC
-	-	TRBV5-1	TRBJ2-7	CASSDVGTYEQYF	TGCGCCAGCAGCGATGTAGGGACCTACGAGCAGTACTTC
once	-	TRBV9	TRBJ2-1	CASSPLLGGGYNEQFF	TGTGCCAGCAGCCCACTGTTGGGGGGCGGGTACAATGAGCAGTTCTTC
-	-	TRBV6-5	TRBJ1-3	CASRAGLVYGNTIYF	TGTGCCAGCAGGGCGGGGCTGGTTTATGGAAACACCATATATTTT
-	-	TRBV10-3	TRBJ2-1	CAISEPRDEQFF	TGTGCCATCAGTGAGCCTAGGGATGAGCAGTTCTTC
-	TRBD2	TRBV19	TRBJ2-3	CATNSGTSTDTQYF	TGTGCCACTAATAGCGGGACATCCACAGATACGCAGTATTTT
once	TRBD1	TRBV7-9	TRBJ2-1	CASSLGTGARHEQFF	TGTGCCAGCAGCTTAGGGACAGGGGCCCGCCATGAGCAGTTCTTC
-	TRBD1	TRBV30	TRBJ2-1	CAWKAWGQGHNEQFF	TGTGCCTGGAAGGCCTGGGGACAGGGCCACAATGAGCAGTTCTTC
-	-	TRBV18	TRBJ2-3	CASSPNSAQNTQYF	TGTGCCAGCTCACCTAACTCAGCGCAGAATACGCAGTATTTT
-	-	TRBV5-6	TRBJ2-2	CASSLAVTRVGELFF	TGTGCCAGCAGCTTGGCCGTGACCCGGGTCGGGGAGCTGTTTTTT
-	-	TRBV27	TRBJ2-3	CASSSLGGGHLTDTQYF	TGTGCCAGCAGTTCACTAGGAGGGGGGCACCTCACAGATACGCAGTATTTT
-	-	TRBV19	TRBJ2-7	CASSIDGTRTPYEQYF	TGTGCCAGTAGTATAGACGGGACACGGACACCCTACGAGCAGTACTTC
-	TRBD2	TRBV7-9	TRBJ2-7	CASSSRTSGAYEQYF	TGTGCCAGCAGCTCCCGGACTAGCGGGGCCTACGAGCAGTACTTC
-	-	TRBV6-1	TRBJ2-1	CASSEWPEGEQFF	TGTGCCAGCAGTGAATGGCCCGAGGGTGAGCAGTTCTTC
-	-	TRBV21-1	TRBJ1-4	CASSGRDRGLANEKLFF	TGTGCCAGCAGCGGACGGGACAGGGGGCTTGCAAATGAAAAACTGTTTTTT
-	-	TRBV28	TRBJ2-2	CASKGFGQGITGELFF	TGTGCCAGCAAGGGGTTTGGGCAGGGGATAACCGGGGAGCTGTTTTTT
-	TRBD2	TRBV29-1	TRBJ2-7	CSVGASGGRSEQYF	TGCAGCGTTGGGGCTAGCGGGGGACGGTCGGAGCAGTACTTC
-	-	TRBV5-1	TRBJ1-6	CASSHGQDSPLHF	TGCGCCAGCAGCCACGGTCAAGATTCACCCCTCCACTTT
-	TRBD1	TRBV19	TRBJ2-5	CASSATPGQKTETQYF	TGTGCCAGTAGTGCCACTCCGGGACAGAAAACAGAGACCCAGTACTTC
-	-	TRBV6-4	TRBJ2-3	CASIRRKQLSTDTQYF	TGTGCCAGCATCAGACGCAAACAGCTGAGCACAGATACGCAGTATTTT
-	-	TRBV7-9	TRBJ2-3	CASSSLSEFTDTQYF	TGTGCCAGCAGCTCCCTTAGCGAGTTCACAGATACGCAGTATTTT